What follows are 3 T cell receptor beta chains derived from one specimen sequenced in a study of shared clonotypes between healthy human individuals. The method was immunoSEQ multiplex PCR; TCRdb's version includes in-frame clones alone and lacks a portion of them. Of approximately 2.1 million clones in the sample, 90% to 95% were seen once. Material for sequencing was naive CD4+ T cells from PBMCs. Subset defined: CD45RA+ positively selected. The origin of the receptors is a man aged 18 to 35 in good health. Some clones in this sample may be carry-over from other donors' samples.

The CDR3 protein is CSARGEPYEQYF. CDR3 bases: TGCAGCGCCCGGGGGGAACCCTACGAGCAGTACTTC. The chain recombines TRBV29-1 with TRBJ2-7; 7 nucleotides agree with TRBD2. Germline CDR1 is SQVTM and CDR2 is ANQGSEA. CDR3 length equals 12 residues. V was pared by 7 bases and J by 2 bases, with 5 bases of the junction left unmatched.

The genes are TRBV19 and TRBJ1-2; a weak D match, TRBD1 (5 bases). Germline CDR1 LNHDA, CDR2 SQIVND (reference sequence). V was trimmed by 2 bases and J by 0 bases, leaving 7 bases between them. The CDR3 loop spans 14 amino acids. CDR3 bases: TGTGCCAGTAGTATAACACAGGCTAACTATGGCTACACCTTC. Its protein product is CASSITQANYGYTF. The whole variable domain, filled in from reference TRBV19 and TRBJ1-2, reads DGGITQSPKYLFRKEGQNVTLSCEQNLNHDAMYWYRQDPGQGLRLIYYSQIVNDFQKGDIAEGYSVSREKKESFPLTVTSAQKNPTAFYLCASSITQANYGYTFGSGTRLTVV.

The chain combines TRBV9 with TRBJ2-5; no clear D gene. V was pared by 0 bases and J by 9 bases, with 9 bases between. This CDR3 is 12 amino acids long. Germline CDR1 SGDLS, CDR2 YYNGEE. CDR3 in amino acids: CASSVESGAQYF. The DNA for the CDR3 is TGTGCCAGCAGCGTAGAGTCTGGGGCCCAGTACTTC.